These 3 T cell receptor beta chains were sequenced from one sample in a study of regulatory T cells in long-lasting Graves disease. Noted time point: newly diagnosed GD, antithyroid drugs for less than 3 months. RNA isolated from PBMCs was used to make the TCR library. Arm-PCR of CDR3 regions and iRepertoire HTBI primers were used to build TCR beta libraries. TCRdb processed the multiplex PCR reads anew with MiXCR; each CDR3 protein has one entry. The sample contains 400,000 to 500,000 distinct CDR3 sequences, about a sixth of which appear only once. These data were also reused for a study on T cells in Graves' hyperthyroidism and ophthalmopathy.

Sequenced material: peripheral blood mononuclear cells (PBMCs), taken at new diagnosis, from a patient treated with antithyroid drugs. The origin of the receptors is a woman aged 25 to 45 with Graves disease.

This clonotype has a handful of counts. This chain links TRBV20-1 with TRBJ1-2; the match to TRBD1 covers 8 bases. The CDR3 loop spans 14 amino acids. V dropped 0 bases and J dropped 8; count of bases not matched to a gene: 8. Looked up from germline, CDR1 is DFQATT and CDR2 is SNEGSKA (reference sequence). CDR3: CSARDPQGAWGYTF. The CDR3 DNA is TGCAGTGCTAGAGACCCTCAGGGGGCTTGGGGCTACACCTTC.

This clonotype was seen a handful of times. This chain links TRBV12-3 or TRBV12-4 with TRBJ1-2, with unresolved D. This CDR3 is built from 12 residues. Trimming pared 8 bases from V and 0 bases from J, leaving 7 bases between. CDR3 coding DNA: TGTGCCAGCGCGAATTCTAACTATGGCTACACCTTC. This codes for CASANSNYGYTF.

This clonotype was seen repeatedly, ten times or more. This chain uses TRBV15 with TRBJ1-5, with D unclear. Germline V CDR1 and CDR2: LNHNV, YYDKDF (reference sequence). The V end was cut by 5 bases, the J end by 5 bases, with 10 bases between. The CDR3 extends over 13 amino acids. CDR3 sequence (DNA): TGTGCCACCAGCCGCGGTGCCGATCAGCCCCAGCATTTT. Protein sequence: CATSRGADQPQHF.